This T cell receptor beta chain was identified during a study of T cells in localized non-small cell lung cancer. Regarding the study as a whole: Adjacent lung tissue had a median around 50 of the top 100 clones found in the tumor. Analysis by sequencing included only one tumor region, so heterogeneity remains possible. The study found T cell clonality highest in uninvolved adjacent lung, above tumor.

About this clone: No antigen is known for it.

Measured with immunoSEQ multiplex PCR; TCRdb has only the in-frame clones, and not every one. The sample consists of 20,000 to 30,000 clones, roughly nine tenths of them appearing once. The TCR sequence derives from a woman aged 40 to 75 with stage I lung adenocarcinoma. This sample comprised peripheral blood, obtained before any cancer treatment.

The CDR3 DNA is TGTGCCAGCAGTGTGGAGGGGGCAGATACGCAGTATTTT. Its translation: CASSVEGADTQYF. The genes are TRBV6-1 and TRBJ2-3; D is perhaps TRBD1 or TRBD2 (6 bases each). This CDR3 spans 13 amino acids. Germline loops: CDR1 MNHNS, CDR2 SASEGT. Trimming pared 4 bases from V and 4 bases from J, leaving 9 bases between.